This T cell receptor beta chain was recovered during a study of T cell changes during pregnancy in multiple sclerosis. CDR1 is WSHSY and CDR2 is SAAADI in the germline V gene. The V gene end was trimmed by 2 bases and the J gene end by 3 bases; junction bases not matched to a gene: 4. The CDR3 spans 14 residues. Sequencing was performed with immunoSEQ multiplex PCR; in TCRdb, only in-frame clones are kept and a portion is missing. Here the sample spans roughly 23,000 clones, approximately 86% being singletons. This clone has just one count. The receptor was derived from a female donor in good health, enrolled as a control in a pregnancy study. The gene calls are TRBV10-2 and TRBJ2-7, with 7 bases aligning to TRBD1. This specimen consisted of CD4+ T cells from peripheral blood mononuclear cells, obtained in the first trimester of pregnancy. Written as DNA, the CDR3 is TGCGCCAGCAGTGAGACAGGGGCCGGCTACGAGCAGTACTTC. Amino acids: CASSETGAGYEQYF.